The 32 T cell receptor beta chains reported below all come from one sample, sequenced in a study of blood T cell repertoires in COVID-19. Sequencing was performed with immunoSEQ multiplex PCR; in TCRdb, only in-frame clones are kept and a portion is missing. The sample includes over 450,000 clones, nearly 90% of them seen just once. Sequences were obtained from peripheral blood. All receptors come from a young man with COVID-19, enrolled during active disease.

This chain connects TRBV29-1 to TRBJ2-1, with 7 bases matching TRBD2. Unmatched junction bases numbered 6, after V lost 1 base and J lost 0 bases. Germline V gene data show CDR1 as SQVTM and CDR2 as ANQGSEA. The CDR3 spans 16 residues. The CDR3 sequence is CSVEVRGGSSYNEQFF. CDR3 nucleotide sequence: TGCAGCGTTGAAGTGAGGGGCGGGAGCTCCTACAATGAGCAGTTCTTC.

The V and J genes are TRBV5-4 and TRBJ2-7; 8 nucleotides line up with TRBD2. The CDR3 length is 15 residues. The germline gives CDR1 SGHNT, CDR2 YYREEE (reference sequence). The trim removed 4 bases at V and 1 base at J, leaving 7 bases unmatched. CDR3: CASSGGGLASYEQYF. The CDR3 region has the DNA TGTGCCAGCAGCGGCGGCGGACTAGCATCCTACGAGCAGTACTTC.

This clone was counted a few times. The chain employs TRBV5-1 and TRBJ2-3; D ambiguous. Per germline, CDR1 SGHRS and CDR2 YFSETQ. The CDR3 extends over 11 amino acids. Trimming stripped 2 bases from V and 5 bases from J, with 3 bases between. The CDR3 here is CASSFRDTQYF. The CDR3 nucleotides read TGCGCCAGCAGCTTTAGAGATACGCAGTATTTT.

The sample holds one count of this clone. The chain is built from TRBV30 and TRBJ2-7; D gene unclear. The CDR3 runs 15 residues. V lost 3 bases and J 1 base, leaving 16 bases between the germline ends. The germline V gene has CDR1 GTSNPN and CDR2 SVGIG (reference sequence). CDR3 residues: CAWSLLEVGSYEQYF. Written as DNA, the CDR3 is TGTGCCTGGAGCCTCCTAGAAGTCGGTTCCTACGAGCAGTACTTC.

The gene calls are TRBV6-6 and TRBJ2-6; 8 bases map to TRBD2. Germline V gives CDR1 MNHNY, CDR2 SVGAGI (reference sequence). Germline trimming cut 5 bases from V and 0 bases from J; bases unmatched to any gene: 6. The CDR3 covers 17 residues. As DNA, the CDR3 is TGTGCCAGCAGTCCCCTAGCGGGCCTCTCTGGGGCCAACGTCCTGACTTTC. Protein sequence: CASSPLAGLSGANVLTF.

The chain carries TRBV4-1 and TRBJ2-5, with 11 nucleotides matching TRBD2. CDR1 and CDR2 (germline): MGHRA, YSYEKL. This CDR3 region has 17 residues. J was trimmed by 5 bases and V by 4 bases; bases with no gene match: 12. The DNA of the CDR3 is TGCGCCAGCAGCCGCAACCCGACTAGCGGGACATTGGAGACCCAGTACTTC. Protein sequence: CASSRNPTSGTLETQYF.

This clone appeared a single time. Other DNA sequences within the sample encode an identical CDR3. The J gene is TRBJ2-3, the V gene TRBV15; 9 nucleotides line up with TRBD1. J was trimmed by 1 base and V by 3 bases; bases with no gene match: 2. Per germline, CDR1 LNHNV and CDR2 YYDKDF (reference sequence). The CDR3 consists of 15 residues. CDR3 nucleotides: TGTGCCACCAGCAGGTGGACAGGGGGCACAGATACGCAGTATTTT. Its translation: CATSRWTGGTDTQYF.

The V and J genes are TRBV27 and TRBJ2-7, with D possibly matching TRBD2 (5 bases). Trimming removed 6 bases at V and 2 bases at J, with 14 bases between. The CDR3 has 14 amino acids. Germline V gene sequence: CDR1 MNHEY, CDR2 SMNVEV (reference sequence). The CDR3 loop reads CASSLVGGTYEQYF. The CDR3 DNA is TGTGCCAGCAGCCTCGTAGGAGGCACCTACGAGCAGTACTTC.

The chain links TRBV5-1 to TRBJ2-7, with a possible D match to TRBD1 (5 bases). This CDR3 comprises 14 residues. V lost 3 bases and J lost 2, with 12 bases in between. Germline CDR1 and CDR2: SGHRS and YFSETQ. The CDR3 DNA reads as TGCGCCAGCAGCTCACACGACAGAGCCTACGAGCAGTACTTC. It encodes CASSSHDRAYEQYF.

The rearrangement joins TRBV7-9 to TRBJ1-2, with a tentative D call TRBD1 (6 bases). Trimming cost V 5 bases and J 2 bases, with 15 bases left between them. The germline CDR1 and CDR2 sequences are SEHNR and FQNEAQ (reference sequence). This CDR3 is built from 15 residues. The CDR3 loop is CASSRLLTGNYGYTF. The CDR3 bases are TGTGCCAGCAGCCGATTACTCACAGGGAACTATGGCTACACCTTC.

The chain couples TRBV10-1 to TRBJ1-5; D call uncertain. This CDR3 is 15 amino acids long. CDR1 WNHNN and CDR2 SYGVQD come from the germline V gene (reference sequence). Trimming stripped 2 bases from V and 7 bases from J, with 15 bases between. The CDR3 DNA reads as TGCGCCAGCAGTGAGCCCCCGGGAAGCCGCCAGCCCCAGCATTTT. It is translated as CASSEPPGSRQPQHF.

In this sample, this clone turned up once. The J gene is TRBJ1-2, the V gene TRBV11-2; D is unresolved. The CDR3 sequence is 15 residues long. V was trimmed by 0 bases and J by 8 bases, leaving 16 bases between them. Germline V gene lookup returns CDR1 SGHAT and CDR2 FQNNGV. CDR3 sequence: CASSLDLVGTSGYTF. In DNA form, the CDR3 reads TGTGCCAGCAGCTTAGACCTGGTCGGTACTAGCGGCTACACCTTC.

The genes are TRBV19 and TRBJ1-4; D perhaps matches TRBD1 (5 bases). V was clipped by 6 bases and J by 4 bases, with 15 bases between them. This CDR3 is built from 15 residues. Germline V lookup: CDR1 LNHDA, CDR2 SQIVND (reference sequence). The CDR3 loop reads CASSPQGDFNEKLFF. CDR3 nucleotides: TGTGCCAGTAGCCCCCAAGGGGACTTTAATGAAAAACTGTTTTTT.

This rearrangement joins TRBV21-1 to TRBJ2-7; TRBD2 is the table's D call and was not checked against the DNA. TRBV21-1 has pseudogene status. The CDR3 spans 16 residues. CDR3 nucleotides: TGTGCCAGCAGCACGTCTACCCAGCGGGAGGGTCACGAGCAGTACTTC. Encoded protein: CASSTSTQREGHEQYF.

The J gene is TRBJ2-7, the V gene TRBV6-6; D not certain. The ends were cut back, 4 bases at V and 5 bases at J, with 9 bases in the middle. Germline lookup yields CDR1 MNHNY and CDR2 SVGAGI (reference sequence). The CDR3 spans 12 residues. The chain's CDR3 is CASSSRANEQYF. The CDR3 bases are TGTGCCAGCAGTTCTAGAGCAAACGAGCAGTACTTC.

Regarding this clone: A read error may produce the germline difference seen at one junction end. The chain joins TRBV5-4 to TRBJ2-2; maybe TRBD1 (5 bases). Germline CDR1 and CDR2: SGHNT and YYREEE (reference sequence). The CDR3 spans 17 residues. This CDR3 is CASSSHPDGAKTGELFF. CDR3 DNA: TGTGCCAGCAGCTCCCACCCAGATGGGGCGAAAACCGGGGAGCTGTTTTTT.

The chain employs TRBV19 and TRBJ2-7; 7 positions match TRBD1. Looked up from germline, CDR1 is LNHDA and CDR2 is SQIVND (reference sequence). V lost 6 bases to trimming and J lost 1 base; unmatched junction nucleotides: 6. This CDR3 contains 14 residues. The CDR3 spells CASSAGTASYEQYF. As DNA, the CDR3 is TGTGCCAGTAGCGCCGGGACAGCGTCCTACGAGCAGTACTTC.

The chain couples TRBV5-6 to TRBJ1-4, with 7 bases lining up with TRBD1. V lost 4 bases and J lost 6; bases outside the gene matches: 9. Germline loops: CDR1 SGHDT, CDR2 YYEEEE. The CDR3 has 15 residues. The DNA for the CDR3 is TGTGCCAGCAGCCTCCGTAGAGGGGGCTATGAAAAACTGTTTTTT. Translation gives CASSLRRGGYEKLFF. The full variable domain, its missing parts supplied by reference TRBV5-6 and TRBJ1-4, is DAGVTQSPTHLIKTRGQQVTLRCSPKSGHDTVSWYQQALGQGPQFIFQYYEEEERQRGNFPDRFSGHQFPNYSSELNVNALLLGDSALYLCASSLRRGGYEKLFFGSGTQLSVL.

J is TRBJ1-4 and V is TRBV9, with TRBD1 as a possible D gene (6 bases). CDR3 length equals 16 residues. Germline V lookup: CDR1 SGDLS, CDR2 YYNGEE. The V gene lost 3 bases and the J gene lost 2 bases, with 14 bases spanning the gap. The CDR3 here is CASSALGGGTNEKLFF. The DNA for the CDR3 is TGTGCCAGCAGCGCCCTTGGGGGGGGCACTAATGAAAAACTGTTTTTT.

The chain has TRBV9 and TRBJ1-2; D unclear. This CDR3 is built from 13 residues. V lost 0 bases and J 6 bases, leaving 9 bases between the germline ends. Looked up from germline, CDR1 is SGDLS and CDR2 is YYNGEE. The CDR3 loop reads CASSVDSRNGYTF. The CDR3 DNA sequence: TGTGCCAGCAGCGTAGATTCGCGGAATGGCTACACCTTC.

The rearrangement uses TRBV7-6 and TRBJ2-3, with 9 nucleotides matching TRBD2. CDR3 length: 15 residues. Germline CDR1 reads SGHVS; CDR2 reads FNYEAQ. The J segment lost 1 base and the V segment lost 2 bases, leaving 1 base of the junction unmatched. The CDR3 reads CASSLTSGRTDTQYF. The CDR3 DNA is TGTGCCAGCAGCTTAACTAGCGGGCGCACAGATACGCAGTATTTT.

The rearrangement joins TRBV14 to TRBJ2-7; D perhaps matches TRBD1 (7 bases). The germline CDR1 and CDR2 sequences are SGHDN and FVKESK. V gave up 5 bases and J gave up 5 bases, with 16 bases separating them. The CDR3 extends over 14 amino acids. The CDR3 region has the DNA TGTGCCAGCAGCGGAGGGGGCCACTGGGACGAGCAGTACTTC. Its translation is CASSGGGHWDEQYF.

This sequence joins TRBV5-4 and TRBJ2-5, with 8 nucleotides matching TRBD1. Germline lookup yields CDR1 SGHNT and CDR2 YYREEE (reference sequence). CDR3 length equals 15 residues. The trim removed 4 bases at V and 1 base at J, leaving 6 bases unmatched. Written as DNA, the CDR3 is TGTGCCAGCAGCGCCAATGACAGGGGCCAAGAGACCCAGTACTTC. Translating gives CASSANDRGQETQYF.

The sample holds a few counts of this clone. The V gene is TRBV7-9, the J gene TRBJ1-2; D might be TRBD1 (6 bases). Deletions cut 7 bases from V and 1 base from J, with 13 bases between. Germline V gene lookup returns CDR1 SEHNR and CDR2 FQNEAQ (reference sequence). The CDR3 totals 14 residues. CDR3 nucleotide sequence: TGTGCCAGCATACGGGGGGCGGTTAACTATGGCTACACCTTC. Its protein product is CASIRGAVNYGYTF.

The chain carries TRBV7-9 and TRBJ1-3, with D possibly TRBD1 on 6 matching bases. Trimming removed 6 bases from V and 2 bases from J, with 11 bases in between. CDR1 and CDR2 from the germline V gene are SEHNR and FQNEAQ (reference sequence). The CDR3 consists of 14 residues. The CDR3 nucleotides read TGTGCCAGCAGTTTTTACAGGGCTGGAAACACCATATATTTT. Translating it yields CASSFYRAGNTIYF.

The chain is built from TRBV27 and TRBJ2-3; 13 bases are a match to TRBD2. V dropped 2 bases and J dropped 4; count of bases not matched to a gene: 3. The germline V gene encodes CDR1 MNHEY and CDR2 SMNVEV (reference sequence). This CDR3 comprises 16 residues. The CDR3 spells CASSLGLAGVADTQYF. The DNA for the CDR3 is TGTGCCAGCAGTTTAGGACTAGCGGGAGTGGCAGATACGCAGTATTTT.

The chain carries TRBV5-1 and TRBJ1-3, with 7 bases aligning to TRBD1. This CDR3 comprises 16 residues. Germline V gene data show CDR1 as SGHRS and CDR2 as YFSETQ. The V segment lost 0 bases and the J segment 4 bases; nucleotides outside the gene matches: 7. The CDR3: CASSLGSGGPGNTIYF. The CDR3 DNA follows: TGCGCCAGCAGCTTGGGATCAGGGGGACCGGGAAACACCATATATTTT. Full variable domain (missing parts from reference TRBV5-1 and TRBJ1-3): KAGVTQTPRYLIKTRGQQVTLSCSPISGHRSVSWYQQTPGQGLQFLFEYFSETQRNKGNFPGRFSGRQFSNSRSEMNVSTLELGDSALYLCASSLGSGGPGNTIYFGEGSWLTVV.

CDR3 residues: CASSGDRDGYGYTF. CDR3 bases: TGTGCCAGCAGCGGGGACAGGGATGGCTATGGCTACACCTTC. The chain couples TRBV5-6 to TRBJ1-2, with 9 positions matching TRBD1. The J segment lost 4 bases and the V segment lost 4 bases, leaving 5 bases of the junction unmatched. This CDR3 spans 14 amino acids. Germline CDR1 is SGHDT and CDR2 is YYEEEE.

The chain recombines TRBV24-1 with TRBJ1-2; no firm D call. Germline CDR1 is KGHDR and CDR2 is SFDVKD. The CDR3 covers 14 residues. Trimming stripped 4 bases from V and 1 base from J, with 9 bases between. CDR3 nucleotides: TGTGCCACCAGTGACATTACAGTTAACTATGGCTACACCTTC. This encodes CATSDITVNYGYTF.

About this clone itself: In the same sample, other DNA sequences code for this CDR3. This chain links TRBV5-1 with TRBJ1-5; D is uncertain. The CDR3 is 15 residues long. Germline values: CDR1 SGHRS, CDR2 YFSETQ. Trimming left V 0 bases short and J 2 bases short, with 9 bases between. As DNA, the CDR3 is TGCGCCAGCAGCTTGGGAGGGATAGGCAATCAGCCCCAGCATTTT. Amino acids: CASSLGGIGNQPQHF.

The chain is built from TRBV19 and TRBJ2-5, with a weak D call TRBD1 (6 bases). V lost 9 bases and J 4 bases, leaving 15 bases between the germline ends. Germline values: CDR1 LNHDA, CDR2 SQIVND (reference sequence). The CDR3 sequence is 13 residues long. CDR3 region: CARNPTGRETQYF. DNA of the CDR3: TGTGCCAGGAATCCAACAGGGAGAGAGACCCAGTACTTC. The variable domain in full, with the rest retrieved from reference TRBV19 and TRBJ2-5, is DGGITQSPKYLFRKEGQNVTLSCEQNLNHDAMYWYRQDPGQGLRLIYYSQIVNDFQKGDIAEGYSVSREKKESFPLTVTSAQKNPTAFYLCARNPTGRETQYFGPGTRLLVL.

V is TRBV4-1 and J is TRBJ2-7; 10 bases line up with TRBD1. The V gene's germline CDR1 is MGHRA and CDR2 YSYEKL. V lost 4 bases, J lost 2 bases, and 14 bases stayed unmatched. The CDR3 loop spans 18 amino acids. The CDR3 spells CASSLPGKGQGETYEQYF. In DNA form, the CDR3 reads TGCGCCAGCAGCCTCCCCGGAAAAGGACAGGGGGAAACCTACGAGCAGTACTTC.